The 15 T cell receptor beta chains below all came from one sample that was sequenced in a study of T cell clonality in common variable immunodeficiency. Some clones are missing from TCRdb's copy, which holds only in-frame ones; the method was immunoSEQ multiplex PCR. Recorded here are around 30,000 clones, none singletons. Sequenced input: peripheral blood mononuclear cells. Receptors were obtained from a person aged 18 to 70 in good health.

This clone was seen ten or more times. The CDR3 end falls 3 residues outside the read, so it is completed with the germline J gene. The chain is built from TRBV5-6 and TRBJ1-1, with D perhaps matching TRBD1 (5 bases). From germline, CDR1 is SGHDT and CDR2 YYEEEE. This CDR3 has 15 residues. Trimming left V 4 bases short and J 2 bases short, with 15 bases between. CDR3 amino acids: CASSDSSGGNTEAFF. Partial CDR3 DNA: TGTGCCAGCAGCGATTCCAGCGGGGGTAACACTGAA.

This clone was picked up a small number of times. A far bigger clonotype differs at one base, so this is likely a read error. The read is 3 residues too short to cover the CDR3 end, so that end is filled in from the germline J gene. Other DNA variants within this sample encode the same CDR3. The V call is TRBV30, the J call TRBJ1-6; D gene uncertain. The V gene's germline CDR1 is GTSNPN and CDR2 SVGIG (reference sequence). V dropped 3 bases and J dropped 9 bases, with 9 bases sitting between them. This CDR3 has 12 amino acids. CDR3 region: CAWSSPVSPLHF. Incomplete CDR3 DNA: TGTGCCTGGAGCTCCCCGGTTTCACCC.

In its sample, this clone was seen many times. Partial CDR3 DNA: TGCAGTGCTCTCGGACAGCAGAATGAAAAA. Translating it yields CSALGQQNEK. The whole CDR3 protein reads CSALGQQNEKLFF. This chain links TRBV20-1 with TRBJ1-4, with D tentatively TRBD1 (6 bases). The CDR3 is cut off 3 residues early in the read; its end comes from the germline J gene. Trimming took off 5 bases at V and 5 bases at J, with 12 bases between the two ends. The CDR3 is made up of 13 amino acids. Germline V gene data show CDR1 as DFQATT and CDR2 as SNEGSKA (reference sequence).

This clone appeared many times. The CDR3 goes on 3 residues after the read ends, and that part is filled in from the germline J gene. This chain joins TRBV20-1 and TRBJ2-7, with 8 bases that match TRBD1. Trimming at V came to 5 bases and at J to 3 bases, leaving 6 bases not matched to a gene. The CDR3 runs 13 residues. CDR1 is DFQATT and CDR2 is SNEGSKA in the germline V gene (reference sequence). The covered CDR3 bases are TGCAGTGCTGCCCGGACAGGGTACTACGAG. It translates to CSAARTGYYE. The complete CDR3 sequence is CSAARTGYYEQYF.

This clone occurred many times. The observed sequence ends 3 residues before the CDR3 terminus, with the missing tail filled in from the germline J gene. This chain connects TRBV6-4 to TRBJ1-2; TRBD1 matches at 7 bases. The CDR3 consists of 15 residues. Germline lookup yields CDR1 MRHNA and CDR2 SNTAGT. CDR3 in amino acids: CASSSVEGASNDYTF. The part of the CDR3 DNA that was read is TGTGCCAGCAGTTCCGTAGAGGGGGCTTCGAATGAC.

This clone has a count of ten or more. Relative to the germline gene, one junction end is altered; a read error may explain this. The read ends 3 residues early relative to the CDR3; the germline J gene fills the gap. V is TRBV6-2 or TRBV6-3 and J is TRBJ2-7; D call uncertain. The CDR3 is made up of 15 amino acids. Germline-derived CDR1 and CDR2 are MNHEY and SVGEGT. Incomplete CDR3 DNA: TGTGCCAGCGGTTACCCCAGGAGAAGGTCCACCGAG. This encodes CASGYPRRRSTE. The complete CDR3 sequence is CASGYPRRRSTEQYF.

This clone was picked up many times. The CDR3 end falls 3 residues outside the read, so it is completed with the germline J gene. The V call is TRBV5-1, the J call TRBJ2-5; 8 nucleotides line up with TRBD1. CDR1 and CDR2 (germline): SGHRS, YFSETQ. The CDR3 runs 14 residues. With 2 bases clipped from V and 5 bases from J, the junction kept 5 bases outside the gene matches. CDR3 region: CASSLQGDDETQYF. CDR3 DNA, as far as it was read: TGCGCCAGCAGCTTACAGGGGGATGATGAGACC.

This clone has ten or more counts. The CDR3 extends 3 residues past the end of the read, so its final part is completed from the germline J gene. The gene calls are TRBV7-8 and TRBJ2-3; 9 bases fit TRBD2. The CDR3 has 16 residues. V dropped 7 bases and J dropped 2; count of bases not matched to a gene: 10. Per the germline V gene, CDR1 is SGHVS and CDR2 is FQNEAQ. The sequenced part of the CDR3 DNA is TGTGCCAGCAAACTGGGGCTAGCGGGGATCACAGATACG. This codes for CASKLGLAGITDT. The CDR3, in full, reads CASKLGLAGITDTQYF.

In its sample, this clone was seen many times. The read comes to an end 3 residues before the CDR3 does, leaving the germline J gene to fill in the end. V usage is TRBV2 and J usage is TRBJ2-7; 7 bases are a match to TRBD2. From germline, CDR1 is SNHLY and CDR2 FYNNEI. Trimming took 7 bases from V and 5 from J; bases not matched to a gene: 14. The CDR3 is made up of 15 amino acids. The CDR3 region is CASTTTGLVAHEQYF. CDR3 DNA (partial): TGTGCCAGCACTACGACCGGACTAGTGGCTCACGAG.

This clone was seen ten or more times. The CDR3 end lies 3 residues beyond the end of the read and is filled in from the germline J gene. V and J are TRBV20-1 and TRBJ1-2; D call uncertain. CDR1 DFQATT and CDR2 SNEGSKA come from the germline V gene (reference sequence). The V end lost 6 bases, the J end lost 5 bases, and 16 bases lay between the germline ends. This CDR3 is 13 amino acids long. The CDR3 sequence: CSASPADSYGYTF. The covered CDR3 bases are TGCAGTGCCTCACCGGCGGACTCTTATGGC.

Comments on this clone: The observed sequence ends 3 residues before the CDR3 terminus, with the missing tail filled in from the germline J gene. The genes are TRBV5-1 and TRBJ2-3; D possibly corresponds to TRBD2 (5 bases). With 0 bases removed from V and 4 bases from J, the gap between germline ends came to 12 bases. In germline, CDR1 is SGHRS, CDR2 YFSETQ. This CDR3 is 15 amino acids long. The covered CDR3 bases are TGCGCCAGCAGCTTGGCCGGGGTGCCGGCAGATACG. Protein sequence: CASSLAGVPADT. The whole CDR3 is CASSLAGVPADTQYF.

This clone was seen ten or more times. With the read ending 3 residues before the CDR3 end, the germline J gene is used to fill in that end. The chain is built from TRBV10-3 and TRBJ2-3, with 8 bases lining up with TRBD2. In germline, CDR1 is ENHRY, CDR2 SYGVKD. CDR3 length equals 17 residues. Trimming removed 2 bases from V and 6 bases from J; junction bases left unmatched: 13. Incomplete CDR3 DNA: TGTGCCATCAGTGAGCCGACACAAGCGGGAGAGGTGGATACG. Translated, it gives CAISEPTQAGEVDT. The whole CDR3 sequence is CAISEPTQAGEVDTQYF.

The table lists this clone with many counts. The part of the CDR3 DNA that was read is TGTGCCAGCAGCCGCGGGGGGCTGGGCACCGGGGAG. Amino acids: CASSRGGLGTGE. The CDR3 as a whole reads CASSRGGLGTGELFF. The chain joins TRBV7-2 to TRBJ2-2; 8 bases agree with TRBD2. The read falls 3 residues short of the CDR3 end, and the missing part is taken from the germline J gene. Germline V gives CDR1 SGHTA, CDR2 FQGNSA. The CDR3 runs to 15 residues. V lost 5 bases and J lost 4; bases outside the gene matches: 6.

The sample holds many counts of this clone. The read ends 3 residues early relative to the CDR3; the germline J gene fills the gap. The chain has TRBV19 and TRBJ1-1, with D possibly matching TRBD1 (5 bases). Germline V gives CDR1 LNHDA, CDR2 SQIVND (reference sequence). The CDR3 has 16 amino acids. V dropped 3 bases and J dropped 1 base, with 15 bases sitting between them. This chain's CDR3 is CASSIPASGRNTEAFF. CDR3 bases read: TGTGCCAGTAGTATTCCCGCGTCAGGGAGGAACACTGAA.

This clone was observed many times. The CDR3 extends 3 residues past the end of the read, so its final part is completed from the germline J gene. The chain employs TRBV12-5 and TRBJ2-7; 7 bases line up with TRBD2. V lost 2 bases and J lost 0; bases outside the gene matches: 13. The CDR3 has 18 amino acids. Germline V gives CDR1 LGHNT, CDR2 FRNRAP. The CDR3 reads CASGLPRSGGYYSYEQYF. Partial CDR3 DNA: TGTGCTAGTGGTTTGCCCCGGTCCGGGGGGTACTACTCCTACGAG.